This paragraph covers one T cell receptor (beta chain) sequence. The data were obtained in a study of control samples from healthy donors and cancer patients. This CDR3 has 17 amino acids. Clones were sequenced by immunoSEQ multiplex PCR, and TCRdb holds only the in-frame ones, with some missing. The repertoire holds around 20,000 clones, 70% to 90% seen once, with about a tenth in the top ten. Sequencing was done on a sample of PBMCs. This chain links TRBV21-1 with TRBJ2-7; TRBD1 is the table's D call, not checked against the DNA. TRBV21-1 is labeled a pseudogene. The receptor was isolated from a woman aged 60-75 years with head and neck cancer. The CDR3, as DNA: TGTGCCAGCAGCAACCCTCGGAGACAGGGGAGCCCCTACGAGCAGTACTTC. This codes for CASSNPRRQGSPYEQYF.